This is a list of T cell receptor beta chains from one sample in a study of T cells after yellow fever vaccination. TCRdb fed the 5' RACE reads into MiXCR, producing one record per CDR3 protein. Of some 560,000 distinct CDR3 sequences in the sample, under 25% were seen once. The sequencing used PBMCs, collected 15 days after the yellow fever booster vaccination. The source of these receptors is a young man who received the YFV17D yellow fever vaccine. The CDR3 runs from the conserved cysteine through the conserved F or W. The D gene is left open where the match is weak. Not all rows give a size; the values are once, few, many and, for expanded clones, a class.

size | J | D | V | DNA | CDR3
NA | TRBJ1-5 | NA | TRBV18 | TGTGCCAGCTCAATCCAGGGTTCCGGACAGCCCCAGCATTTT | CASSIQGSGQPQHF
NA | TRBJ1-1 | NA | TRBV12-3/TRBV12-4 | TGTGCCAGCAGTTGGGAGATAGAGAACACTGAAGCTTTCTTT | CASSWEIENTEAFF
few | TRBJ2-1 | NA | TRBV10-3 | TGTGCCATCAGTGAGCGGGACCGGGACACAAACAATGAGCAGTTCTTC | CAISERDRDTNNEQFF
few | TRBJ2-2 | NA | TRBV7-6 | TGTGCCAGCAGCCCTCGTGTCGGGCACGGGGAGCTGTTTTTT | CASSPRVGHGELFF
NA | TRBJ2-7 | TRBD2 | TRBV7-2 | TGTGCCAGCAGCCAACTAGCGGGAATCAACTCCTACGAGCAGTACTTC | CASSQLAGINSYEQYF
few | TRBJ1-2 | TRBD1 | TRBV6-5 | TGTGCCAGCAGTTATCAAGGGGGCGCGGGGAGAGTGTCCGGCGGCTACACCTTC | CASSYQGGAGRVSGGYTF
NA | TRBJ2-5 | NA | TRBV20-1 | TGCAGTGCTAGTAGGGGTGACTTTAAAGAGACCCAGTACTTC | CSASRGDFKETQYF
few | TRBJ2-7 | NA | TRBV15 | TGTGCCACCAGCAGGGGGACTTCCAGCTCCTACGAGCAGTACTTC | CATSRGTSSSYEQYF
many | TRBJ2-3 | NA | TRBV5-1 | TGCGCCAGCAGCTCTGCTAGCACAGATACGCAGTATTTT | CASSSASTDTQYF
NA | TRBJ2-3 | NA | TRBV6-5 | TGTGCCAGCAGTTACGTGCGGGGCTCTAGCACAGATACGCAGTATTTT | CASSYVRGSSTDTQYF
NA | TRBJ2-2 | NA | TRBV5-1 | TGCGCCAGCAACGTGGACATATTATTAGGGGAGCTGTTTTTT | CASNVDILLGELFF
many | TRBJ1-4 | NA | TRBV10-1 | TGCGCCAGCAGTGAGAACGCCGAAAAACTGTTTTTT | CASSENAEKLFF
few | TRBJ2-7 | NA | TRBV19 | TGTGCCAGTAGTATCCAGGGGACGGACGAGCAGTACTTC | CASSIQGTDEQYF
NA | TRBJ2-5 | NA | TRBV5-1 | TGCGCCAGCAGCCTTATGGGGGAACAAGAGACCCAGTACTTC | CASSLMGEQETQYF
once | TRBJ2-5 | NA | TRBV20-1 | TGCAGTGCTAGAGCCCGGACTATACAAGAGACCCAGTACTTC | CSARARTIQETQYF
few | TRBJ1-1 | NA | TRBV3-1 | TGTGCCAGCAGCCAAACACGGCCGCCCACTGAAGCTTTCTTT | CASSQTRPPTEAFF
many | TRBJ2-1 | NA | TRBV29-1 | TGCAGCGTTGCAGAATACAATGAGCAGTTCTTC | CSVAEYNEQFF
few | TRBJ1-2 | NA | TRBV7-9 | TGTGCCAGCAGCTTAGTCAGGGTTGACGGCTACACCTTC | CASSLVRVDGYTF
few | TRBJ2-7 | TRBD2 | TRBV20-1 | TGCAGTGGCGGCGGGAGAGTCTACGAGCAGTACTTC | CSGGGRVYEQYF
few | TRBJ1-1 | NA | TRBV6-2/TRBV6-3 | TGTGCCAGCAGTTACCGGTCAGGACCAAAAATGAACACTGAAGCTTTCTTT | CASSYRSGPKMNTEAFF
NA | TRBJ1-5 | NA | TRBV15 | TGTGCCACCAGCAGTGCCCGGCCCCCGGAAAGCAATCAGCCCCAGCATTTT | CATSSARPPESNQPQHF
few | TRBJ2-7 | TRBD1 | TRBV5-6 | TGTGCCAGCAGCAAGGACAGGGGGCGCGCCCACGAGCAGTACTTC | CASSKDRGRAHEQYF
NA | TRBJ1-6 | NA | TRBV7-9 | TGTGCCAGCAGCTTTTTAGAAGCAGATAATTCACCCCTCCACTTT | CASSFLEADNSPLHF
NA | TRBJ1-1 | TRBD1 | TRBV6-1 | TGTGCCACTATTGGGGGGGACAGGGGCGCGGCCGCTGAAGCTTTCTTT | CATIGGDRGAAAEAFF
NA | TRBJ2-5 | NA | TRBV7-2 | TGTGCCAGCAGCCCTGGTAGAGGGGGTGGGCAAGAGACCCAGTACTTC | CASSPGRGGGQETQYF
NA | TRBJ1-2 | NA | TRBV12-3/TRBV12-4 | TGTGCCAGCAGTTTCATACCAATGGGCTACACCTTC | CASSFIPMGYTF
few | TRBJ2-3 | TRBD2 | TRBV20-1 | TGCAGTGCTAGCGCTAGCGGGAGGGCATCGTTCGGGACAGATACGCAGTATTTT | CSASASGRASFGTDTQYF
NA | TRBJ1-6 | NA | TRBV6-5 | TGTGCCAGCCCCGCAGGAGATTCACCCCTCCACTTT | CASPAGDSPLHF
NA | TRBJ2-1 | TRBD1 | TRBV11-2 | TGTGCCAGCAGCTTAGAAGGGGGCCCCTACAATGAGCAGTTCTTC | CASSLEGGPYNEQFF
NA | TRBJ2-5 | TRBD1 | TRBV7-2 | TGTGCCAGCAGCCACTCCAGGGACAGGGGCCAAGAGACCCAGTACTTC | CASSHSRDRGQETQYF
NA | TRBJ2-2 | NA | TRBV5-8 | TGTGCCAGCAGCCCCAAGGGAGCCCCATGGGAGCTGTTTTTT | CASSPKGAPWELFF
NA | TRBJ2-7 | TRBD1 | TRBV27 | TGTGCCAGCAGAAAGGACAGGGGAATCGAGCAGTACTTC | CASRKDRGIEQYF
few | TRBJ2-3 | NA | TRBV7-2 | TGTGCCAGCAGCTTAACCCCCCACGGGGAAACGCAGTATTTT | CASSLTPHGETQYF
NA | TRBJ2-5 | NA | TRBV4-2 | TGTGCCAGCAGCCAAGGAGGAGGGGGAGAGACCCAGTACTTC | CASSQGGGGETQYF
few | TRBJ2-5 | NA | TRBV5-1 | TGCGCCAGCAGCTCCACAGGGAAGCGGGAGACCCAGTACTTC | CASSSTGKRETQYF
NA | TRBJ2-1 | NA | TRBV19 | TGTGCCAGTAGTATAGACAACCGTCGCTCCTACAATGAGCAGTTCTTC | CASSIDNRRSYNEQFF
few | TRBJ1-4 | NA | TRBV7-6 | TGTGCCAGCAGCTTAGCGCGGAGGGGCGGCGAAAAACTGTTTTTT | CASSLARRGGEKLFF
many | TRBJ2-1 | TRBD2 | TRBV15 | TGTGCCACCAGCAGAGATGTTGGTAGCGGGGGAGGTGAGCAGTTCTTC | CATSRDVGSGGGEQFF
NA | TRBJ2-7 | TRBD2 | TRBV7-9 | TGTGCCAGCAGCTCCCTTAGCGGGACATCCTACGAGCAGTACTTC | CASSSLSGTSYEQYF
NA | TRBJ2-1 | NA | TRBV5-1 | TGCGCCAGCAGCCCGAGCGGCGGGAGAGGGGGTGGAGAGCAGTTCTTC | CASSPSGGRGGGEQFF
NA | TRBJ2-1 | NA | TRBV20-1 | TGCAGTGCCCCGGACAGCCGAAGCCCCTACAATGAGCAGTTCTTC | CSAPDSRSPYNEQFF
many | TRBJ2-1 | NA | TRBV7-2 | TGTGCCAGCAGCTTAAGTTGGGGCGGTAATGAGCAGTTCTTC | CASSLSWGGNEQFF
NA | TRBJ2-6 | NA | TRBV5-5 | TGTGCCAGCAGCTTGGGGGGGCAGAGCTCTGGGGCCAACGTCCTGACTTTC | CASSLGGQSSGANVLTF
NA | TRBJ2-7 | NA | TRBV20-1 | TGCAGTGCTAGTCCCATGCGACCGGACGGCGAGCAGTACTTC | CSASPMRPDGEQYF
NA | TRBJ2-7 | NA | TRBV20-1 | TGCAGTGCTAGAGGGCTATACCGAAGCTCCTACGAGCAGTACTTC | CSARGLYRSSYEQYF
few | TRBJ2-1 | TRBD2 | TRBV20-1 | TGCAGTGCACGGACTAGCGCTGAAGGTGGCAATGAGCAGTTCTTC | CSARTSAEGGNEQFF
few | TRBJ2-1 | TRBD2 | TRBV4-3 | TGCGCCAGCAGCCAAGGGAGAGGGGGACTAGCGACCTACAATGAGCAGTTCTTC | CASSQGRGGLATYNEQFF
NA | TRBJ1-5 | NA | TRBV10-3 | TGTGCCACCCGGCCGGCACAGCTAGGCAATCAGCCCCAGCATTTT | CATRPAQLGNQPQHF
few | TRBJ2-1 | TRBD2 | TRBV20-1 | TGCAGTGCTAGGGCAAGAGCGGGAGGAGGCAATGAGCAGTTCTTC | CSARARAGGGNEQFF
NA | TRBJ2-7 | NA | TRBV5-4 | TGTGCCAGCAGCTTGGAGGTAGGGAGCTCCTACGAGCAGTACTTC | CASSLEVGSSYEQYF
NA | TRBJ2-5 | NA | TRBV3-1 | TGTGCCAGCAGCCAGAACTTCGAGACCCAGTACTTC | CASSQNFETQYF
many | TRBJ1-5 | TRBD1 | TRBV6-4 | TGTGCCAGCAGTAGGGGACAGGGCCCAGGCGGCAATAGCAATCAGCCCCAGCATTTT | CASSRGQGPGGNSNQPQHF
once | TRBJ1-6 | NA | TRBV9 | TGTGCCAGCAGCGCTTTAGATCGAGAGAATTCACCCCTCCACTTT | CASSALDRENSPLHF